This T cell receptor beta chain originates from a study of Ad26.COV2.S vaccination and SARS-CoV-2 variants (dated by TCRdb to the early 2020s). General notes on the study: Donors in the vaccine arm were drawn from COV1001, a phase I-IIa trial of Ad26.COV2.S in healthy adults that was multicentre, randomized, double-blind and placebo-controlled. Trial participants were randomized into five groups of five, in which low-dose or high-dose Ad26.COV2.S was given once or twice, or placebo was given on both occasions. Investigators remained blinded to trial group allocation during experiments and outcome assessment. Ad26.COV2.S was administered intramuscularly at 5 x 10^10 or 1 x 10^11 viral particles, either as a single shot or as two shots given 56 days apart. The specificity and breadth of SARS-CoV-2-reactive T cell receptors after Ad26.COV2.S vaccination were assessed by TCRbeta repertoire sequencing. The TCR-sequenced set comprised about 32 samples: some 20 Ad26.COV2.S vaccine recipients, 5 placebo recipients and 8 SARS-CoV-2 convalescent individuals.

The treatment or condition label of this sample denotes: around 19 received Ad26.COV2.S at low or high dose, single or two shots; about 5 received placebo; per-sample allocation not given. For vaccine and placebo recipients, the sequenced repertoires came from samples collected on day 63 after the first injection. In Cohort 1b, some 25 adults aged 18-55 years were enrolled at a single site in Boston, USA, between 29 July and 7 August 2020. Ad26.COV2.S consisted of a replication-incompetent adenovirus type 26 vector by which a prefusion-stabilized SARS-CoV-2 spike protein from the original Wuhan strain was expressed. At the junction V is shortened by 1 base and J by 0 bases, with 7 bases in between. Counted from cysteine to phenylalanine, this CDR3 has 16 amino acids. Left in the record is the CDR3 DNA by itself, 48 bases read in frame from the first base. CDR1 and CDR2 are drawn from the germline V gene: KGHSH, LQKENI.

The immunoSEQ Assay was the method used to sequence TCRbeta CDR3 regions. After extraction, genomic DNA underwent amplification by bias-controlled multiplex PCR, followed by high-throughput sequencing. In the source study's methods: To quantify the absolute abundance of every unique TCRbeta CDR3 region, sequences were collapsed and filtered. T cell fraction was estimated by normalizing TCRbeta template counts to usable DNA, with usable DNA measured through amplification of reference genes found in all nucleated cells. Repertoire TCRs were annotated as SARS-CoV-2-specific by exact matching of V gene, CDR3 amino acid sequence and J gene to a known reactive TCR set. MIRA supplied the reference SARS-CoV-2 TCR set, which was filtered for enrichment in COVID-19-positive ImmuneCODE repertoires so that public or cross-reactive TCRs were removed. Based on the MIRA antigens, annotated TCRs were further analysed at the level of specific ORF or position within ORF. Breadth was defined as annotated unique rearrangements over total unique productive rearrangements; depth was the summed frequency of those rearrangements. Group comparisons of TCR breadth used two-sided Wilcoxon rank-sum tests. TCRdb re-hosts the immuneACCESS table, in-frame sequences only. Its copies lack some clones; in the studies checked, an unresolved V gene accounts for under half of them, and the cause for the rest is not known. V and J calls and clone size are copied from that table; D and trimming were computed from the DNA. This sample has some 390,000 clones in its table, and approximately 89% of those were observed once. The ten largest account for under 2% of the sample.

Regarding this clone: Its antigen target is currently unknown. No base quality information exists; no much larger clone differs at one position.

Here is what the overall study found, with its caveats: Ad26.COV2.S recipients had higher spike-specific TCR breadth than placebo recipients (P = 0.0014). The study was not powered to compare responses between vaccine doses or regimens. According to the authors, total T cell responses may have been underestimated by the TCR breadth and depth analyses. Comparable non-spike TCR breadth was observed between vaccine and placebo recipients, consistent with only spike being contained in the vaccine. Substantial breadth of spike-specific CD8+ and CD4+ T cell responses was reported after vaccination.

The material was peripheral blood, obtained in a trial of Ad26.COV2.S vaccine versus placebo. The receptor was isolated from a person between 18 and 60 years old who received the Ad26.COV2.S COVID-19 vaccine or a placebo. The chain is encoded by TRBV18 joined to TRBJ1-6; the D gene lacks a confident call. The nucleotide sequence reads as follows: TGTGCCAGCTCACCACTGGCCGGCTCCTATAATTCACCCCTCCACTTT. The resulting protein is CASSPLAGSYNSPLHF.